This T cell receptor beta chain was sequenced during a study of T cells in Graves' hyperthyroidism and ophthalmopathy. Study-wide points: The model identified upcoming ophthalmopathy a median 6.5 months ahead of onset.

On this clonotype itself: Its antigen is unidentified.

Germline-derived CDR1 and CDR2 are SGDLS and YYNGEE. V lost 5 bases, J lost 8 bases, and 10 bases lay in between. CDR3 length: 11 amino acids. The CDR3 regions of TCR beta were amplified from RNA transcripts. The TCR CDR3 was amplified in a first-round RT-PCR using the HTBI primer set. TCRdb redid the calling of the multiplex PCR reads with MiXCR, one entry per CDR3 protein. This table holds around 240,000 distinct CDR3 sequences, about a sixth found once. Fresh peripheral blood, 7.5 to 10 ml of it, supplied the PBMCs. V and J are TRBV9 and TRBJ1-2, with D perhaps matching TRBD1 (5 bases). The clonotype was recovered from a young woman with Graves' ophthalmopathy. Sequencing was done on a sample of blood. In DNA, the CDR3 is TGTGCCAGCAGGGGACGTTACGGCTACACCTTC. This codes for CASRGRYGYTF.